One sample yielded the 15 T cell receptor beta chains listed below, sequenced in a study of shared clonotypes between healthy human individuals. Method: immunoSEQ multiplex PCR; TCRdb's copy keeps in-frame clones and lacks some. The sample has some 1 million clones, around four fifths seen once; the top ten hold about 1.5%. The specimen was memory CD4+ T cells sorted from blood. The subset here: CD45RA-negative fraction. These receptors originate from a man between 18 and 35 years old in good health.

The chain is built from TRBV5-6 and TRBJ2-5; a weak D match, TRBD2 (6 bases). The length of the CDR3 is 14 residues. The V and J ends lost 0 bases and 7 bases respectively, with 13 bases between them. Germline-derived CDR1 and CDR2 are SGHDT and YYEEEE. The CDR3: CASSLEEGWGTQYF. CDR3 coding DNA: TGTGCCAGCAGCTTGGAGGAGGGTTGGGGGACCCAGTACTTC.

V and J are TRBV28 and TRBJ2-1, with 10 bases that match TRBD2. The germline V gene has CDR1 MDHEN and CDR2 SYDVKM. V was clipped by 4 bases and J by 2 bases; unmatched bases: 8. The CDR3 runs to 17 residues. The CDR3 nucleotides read TGTGCCAGCAGTTCCTGGCGGACTAGCGGCCCCTACAATGAGCAGTTCTTC. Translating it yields CASSSWRTSGPYNEQFF.

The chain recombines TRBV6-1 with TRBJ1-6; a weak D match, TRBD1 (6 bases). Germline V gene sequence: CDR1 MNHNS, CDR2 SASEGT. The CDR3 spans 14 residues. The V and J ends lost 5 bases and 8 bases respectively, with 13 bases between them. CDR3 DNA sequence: TGTGCCAGCAGTCAGGGGAGGGTGGATTCACCCCTCCACTTT. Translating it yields CASSQGRVDSPLHF.

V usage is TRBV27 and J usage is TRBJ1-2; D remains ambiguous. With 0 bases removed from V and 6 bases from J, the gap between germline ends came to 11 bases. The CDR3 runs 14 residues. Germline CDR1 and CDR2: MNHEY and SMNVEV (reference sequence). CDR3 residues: CASSLSGPWNGYTF. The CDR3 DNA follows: TGTGCCAGCAGTTTATCCGGACCTTGGAATGGCTACACCTTC.

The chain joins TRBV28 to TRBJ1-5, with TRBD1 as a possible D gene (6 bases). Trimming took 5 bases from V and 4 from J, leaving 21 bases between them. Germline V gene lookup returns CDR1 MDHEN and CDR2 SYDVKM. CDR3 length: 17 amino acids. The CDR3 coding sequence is TGTGCCAGCAGTCCCCTCGGACAGAGAAGATCAAATCAGCCCCAGCATTTT. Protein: CASSPLGQRRSNQPQHF.

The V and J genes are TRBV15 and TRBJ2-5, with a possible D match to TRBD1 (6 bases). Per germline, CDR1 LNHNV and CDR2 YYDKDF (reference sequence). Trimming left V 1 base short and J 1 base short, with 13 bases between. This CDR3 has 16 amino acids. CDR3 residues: CATSRVGATSQETQYF. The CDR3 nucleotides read TGTGCCACCAGCAGAGTGGGGGCGACTTCCCAAGAGACCCAGTACTTC.

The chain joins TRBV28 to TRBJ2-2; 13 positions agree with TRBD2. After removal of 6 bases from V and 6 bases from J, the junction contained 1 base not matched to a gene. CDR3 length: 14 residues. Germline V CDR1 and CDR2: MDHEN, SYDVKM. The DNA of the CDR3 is TGTGCCAGCAGAACTAGCGGGGGGGCCGGGGAGCTGTTTTTT. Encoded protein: CASRTSGGAGELFF.

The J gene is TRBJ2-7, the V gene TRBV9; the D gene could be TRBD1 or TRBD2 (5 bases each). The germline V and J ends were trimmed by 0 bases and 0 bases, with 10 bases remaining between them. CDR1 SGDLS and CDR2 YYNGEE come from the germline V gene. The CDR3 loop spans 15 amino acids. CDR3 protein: CASSVDPGSSYEQYF. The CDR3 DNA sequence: TGTGCCAGCAGCGTAGATCCAGGGAGCTCCTACGAGCAGTACTTC.

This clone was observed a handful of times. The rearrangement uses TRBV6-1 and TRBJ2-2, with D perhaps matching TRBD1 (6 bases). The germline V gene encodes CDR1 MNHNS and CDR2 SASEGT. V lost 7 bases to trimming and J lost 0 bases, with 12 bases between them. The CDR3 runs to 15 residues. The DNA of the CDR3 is TGTGCCAGCACCTTAGGACAGTCGAACACCGGGGAGCTGTTTTTT. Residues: CASTLGQSNTGELFF.

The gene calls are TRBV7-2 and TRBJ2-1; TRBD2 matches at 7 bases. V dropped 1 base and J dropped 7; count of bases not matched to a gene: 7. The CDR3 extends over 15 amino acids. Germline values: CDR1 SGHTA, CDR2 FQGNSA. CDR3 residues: CASSLGSLSGNEQFF. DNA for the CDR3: TGTGCCAGCAGCTTAGGGAGCCTTAGCGGGAATGAGCAGTTCTTC.

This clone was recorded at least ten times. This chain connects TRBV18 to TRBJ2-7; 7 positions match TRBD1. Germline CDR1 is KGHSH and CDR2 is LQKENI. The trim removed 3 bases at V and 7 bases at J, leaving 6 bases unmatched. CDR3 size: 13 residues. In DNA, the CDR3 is TGTGCCAGCTCACCGCAGGGGGTTGAAGAGCAGTACTTC. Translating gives CASSPQGVEEQYF.

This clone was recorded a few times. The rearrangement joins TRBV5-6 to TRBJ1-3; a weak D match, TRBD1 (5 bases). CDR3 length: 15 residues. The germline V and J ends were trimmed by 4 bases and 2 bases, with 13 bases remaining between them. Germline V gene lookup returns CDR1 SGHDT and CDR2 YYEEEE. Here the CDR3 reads CASSRTDKAGNTIYF. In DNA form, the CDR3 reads TGTGCCAGCAGCCGGACGGACAAAGCTGGAAACACCATATATTTT.

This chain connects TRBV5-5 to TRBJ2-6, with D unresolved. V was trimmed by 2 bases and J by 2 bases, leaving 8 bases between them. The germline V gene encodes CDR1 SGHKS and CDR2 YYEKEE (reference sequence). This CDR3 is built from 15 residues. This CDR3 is CASSFAGAGANVLTF. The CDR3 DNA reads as TGTGCCAGCAGCTTCGCAGGTGCTGGGGCCAACGTCCTGACTTTC.

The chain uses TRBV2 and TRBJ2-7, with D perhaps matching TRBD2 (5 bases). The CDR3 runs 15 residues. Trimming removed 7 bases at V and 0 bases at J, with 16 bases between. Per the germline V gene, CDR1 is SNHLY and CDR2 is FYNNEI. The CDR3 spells CASTVGAVTSYEQYF. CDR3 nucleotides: TGTGCCAGCACAGTCGGAGCGGTTACCTCCTACGAGCAGTACTTC.

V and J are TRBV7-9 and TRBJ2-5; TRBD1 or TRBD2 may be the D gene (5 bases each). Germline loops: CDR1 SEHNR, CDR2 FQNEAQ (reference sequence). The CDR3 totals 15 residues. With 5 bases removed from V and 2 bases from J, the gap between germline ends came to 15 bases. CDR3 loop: CASSAIKWGQETQYF. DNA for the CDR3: TGTGCCAGCAGCGCAATAAAATGGGGGCAAGAGACCCAGTACTTC.